Given below is one T cell receptor beta chain in context. Original processing notes: Between-group CDR3 differences, defined by clinicopathological status, yielded a distant-metastasis classifier for papillary thyroid cancer. TCRdb re-called the PCR reads through MiXCR. V and J calls and clone size were set by TCRdb, not the authors. The sample contains around 8,000 clones, less than 35% of which appear only once. The germline V and J ends were trimmed by 0 bases and 9 bases, with 12 bases remaining between them. CDR3 size: 14 residues. Germline V gives CDR1 LGHDT, CDR2 YNNKEL (reference sequence). This sample is drawn from a study of metastatic and nonmetastatic thyroid tumors. Whole-study context: Repertoires from blood and tumor or nodule tissue of malignant and benign thyroid patients were compared.

No treatment had been given to any patient before thyroid surgery. The V call is TRBV3-1, the J call TRBJ2-1; no firm D call. This sequence was found in a female donor with papillary thyroid cancer or a benign thyroid nodule (not recorded which). Some clones in this sample may be carry-over from other donors' samples. Material for sequencing was tumor tissue. CDR3 sequence reads: CASSQDLVAGEQFF. DNA of the CDR3: TGTGCCAGCAGCCAAGATCTGGTAGCAGGTGAGCAGTTCTTC.